The clone carrying this T cell receptor beta chain was detected ten times or more. With 0 bases removed from V and 0 bases from J, the gap between germline ends came to 12 bases. The CDR3 covers 16 residues. Germline V gives CDR1 SGHRS, CDR2 YFSETQ. These data are taken from a study of CD8 T cells in ankylosing spondylitis. TCRdb reprocessed the 5' RACE reads with MiXCR, giving one entry per CDR3 protein. The data contain around 130,000 distinct CDR3 sequences, approximately 6.8% of them singletons. This chain uses TRBV5-1 with TRBJ2-5; possible D gene TRBD1, 5 bases. The sequence derives from a male donor with ankylosing spondylitis or in good health (not recorded which). Sequences were obtained from blood, either unsorted or a sorted T cell fraction (not recorded which). The CDR3: CASSLGGRAYQETQYF. CDR3 bases: TGCGCCAGCAGCTTGGGGGGCAGGGCGTACCAAGAGACCCAGTACTTC.